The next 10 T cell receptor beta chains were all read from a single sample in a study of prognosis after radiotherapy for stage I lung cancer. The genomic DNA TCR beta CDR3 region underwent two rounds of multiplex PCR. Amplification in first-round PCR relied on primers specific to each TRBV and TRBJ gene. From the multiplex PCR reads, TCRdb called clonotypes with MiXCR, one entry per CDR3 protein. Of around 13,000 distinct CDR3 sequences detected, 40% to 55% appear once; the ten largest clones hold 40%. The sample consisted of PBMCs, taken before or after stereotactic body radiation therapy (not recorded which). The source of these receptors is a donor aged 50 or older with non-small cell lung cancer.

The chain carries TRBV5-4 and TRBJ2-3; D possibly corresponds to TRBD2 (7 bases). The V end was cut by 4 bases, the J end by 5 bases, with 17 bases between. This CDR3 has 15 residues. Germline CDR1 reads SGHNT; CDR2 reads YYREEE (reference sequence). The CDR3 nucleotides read TGTGCCAGCAGCACCGCGGGGGCCCAAGGAGATACGCAGTATTTT. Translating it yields CASSTAGAQGDTQYF.

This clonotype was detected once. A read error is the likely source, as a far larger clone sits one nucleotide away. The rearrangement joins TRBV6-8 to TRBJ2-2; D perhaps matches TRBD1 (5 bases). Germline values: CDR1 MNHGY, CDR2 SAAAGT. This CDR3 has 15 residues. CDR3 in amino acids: CACSFDSQGSGELFF. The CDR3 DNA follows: TGTGCCTGCAGTTTCGACTCCCAGGGTTCCGGGGAGCTGTTTTTT.

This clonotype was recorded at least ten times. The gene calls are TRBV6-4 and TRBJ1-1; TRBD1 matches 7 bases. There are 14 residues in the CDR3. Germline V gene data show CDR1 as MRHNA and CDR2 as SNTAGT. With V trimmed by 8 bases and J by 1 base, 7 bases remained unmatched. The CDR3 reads CASGGTARNTEAFF. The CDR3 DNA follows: TGTGCCAGCGGAGGGACAGCCCGGAACACTGAAGCTTTCTTT.

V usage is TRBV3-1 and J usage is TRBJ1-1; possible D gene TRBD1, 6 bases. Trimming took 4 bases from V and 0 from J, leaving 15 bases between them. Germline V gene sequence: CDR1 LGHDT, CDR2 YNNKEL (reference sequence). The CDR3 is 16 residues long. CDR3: CASSRRQATMNTEAFF. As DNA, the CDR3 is TGTGCCAGCAGCCGCCGACAGGCGACGATGAACACTGAAGCTTTCTTT.

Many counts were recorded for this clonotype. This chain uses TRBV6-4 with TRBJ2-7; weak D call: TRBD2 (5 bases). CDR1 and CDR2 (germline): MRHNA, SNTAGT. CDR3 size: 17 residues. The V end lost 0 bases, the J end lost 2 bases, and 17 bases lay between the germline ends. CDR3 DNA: TGTGCCAGCAGTGACTCCCTCCAGCGGAATTTTCCCTACGAGCAGTACTTC. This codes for CASSDSLQRNFPYEQYF.

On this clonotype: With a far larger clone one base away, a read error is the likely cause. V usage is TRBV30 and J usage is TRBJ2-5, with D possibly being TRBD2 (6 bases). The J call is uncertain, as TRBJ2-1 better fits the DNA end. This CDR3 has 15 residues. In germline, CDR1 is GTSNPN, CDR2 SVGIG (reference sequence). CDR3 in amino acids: CAWSVGKRGRNEQFF. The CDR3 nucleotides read TGTGCCTGGAGTGTAGGAAAGAGAGGGAGGAATGAGCAGTTCTTC.

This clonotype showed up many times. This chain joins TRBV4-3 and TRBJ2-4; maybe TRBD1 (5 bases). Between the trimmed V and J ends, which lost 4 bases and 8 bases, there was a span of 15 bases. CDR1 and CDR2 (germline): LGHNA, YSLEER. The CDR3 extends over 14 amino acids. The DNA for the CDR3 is TGCGCCAGCAGCCCAGGGTCTACAGGAGACATTCAGTACTTC. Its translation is CASSPGSTGDIQYF.

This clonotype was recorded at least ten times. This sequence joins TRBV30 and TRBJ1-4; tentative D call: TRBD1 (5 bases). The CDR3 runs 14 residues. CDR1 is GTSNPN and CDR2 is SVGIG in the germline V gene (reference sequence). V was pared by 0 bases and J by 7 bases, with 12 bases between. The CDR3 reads CAWSVGVSGEKLFF. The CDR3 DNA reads TGTGCCTGGAGTGTAGGGGTGTCAGGTGAAAAACTGTTTTTT.

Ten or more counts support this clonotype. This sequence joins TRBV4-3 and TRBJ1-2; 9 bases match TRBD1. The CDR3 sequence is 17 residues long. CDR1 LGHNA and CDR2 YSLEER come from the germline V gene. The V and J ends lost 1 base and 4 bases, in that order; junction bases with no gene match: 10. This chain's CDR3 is CASSQGAVGQGTYGYTF. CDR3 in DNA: TGCGCCAGCAGCCAAGGGGCGGTAGGACAGGGGACCTATGGCTACACCTTC.

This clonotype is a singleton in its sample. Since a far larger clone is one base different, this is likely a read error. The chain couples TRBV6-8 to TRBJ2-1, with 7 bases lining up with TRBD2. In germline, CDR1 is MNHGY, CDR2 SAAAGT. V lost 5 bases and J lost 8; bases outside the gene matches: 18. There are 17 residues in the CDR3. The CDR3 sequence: CASSTSGTIGSWDEQFF. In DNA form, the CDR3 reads TGTGCCAGCAGTACCTCCGGGACTATCGGGAGTTGGGATGAGCAGTTCTTC.